One and the same sample provided the 13 T cell receptor beta chains below, sequenced in a study of shared clonotypes between healthy human individuals. This table comes from immunoSEQ multiplex PCR, and its TCRdb copy is limited to in-frame clones, with some not included. The repertoire includes under 1,900,000 clones, about 98.5% of them detected once, and around 0.33% sits in the top ten. The material sequenced was naive CD4+ T cells sorted from blood. Subset given: CD45RA+ positively selected. These TCRs come from a man younger than 45 in good health.

The chain recombines TRBV7-3 with TRBJ1-1; D might be TRBD1 (5 bases). V dropped 0 bases and J dropped 6 bases, with 17 bases sitting between them. This CDR3 has 16 amino acids. Germline CDR1 is SGHTA and CDR2 is FQGTGA. CDR3 sequence reads: CASSLTGGAGVPEAFF. The CDR3 coding sequence is TGTGCCAGCAGCTTAACGGGTGGAGCGGGGGTTCCTGAAGCTTTCTTT.

V usage is TRBV30 and J usage is TRBJ2-3; 8 bases align to TRBD2. V gave up 0 bases and J gave up 5 bases; unmatched junction bases: 7. CDR3 length: 15 residues. Per germline, CDR1 GTSNPN and CDR2 SVGIG (reference sequence). CDR3 sequence: CAWSVGLALGDTQYF. As DNA, the CDR3 is TGTGCCTGGAGTGTAGGACTAGCTCTAGGAGATACGCAGTATTTT.

This chain links TRBV10-3 with TRBJ1-4, with TRBD1 as a possible D gene (5 bases). The CDR3 sequence is 14 residues long. Germline V gene data show CDR1 as ENHRY and CDR2 as SYGVKD. The V gene lost 10 bases and the J gene lost 7 bases, with 19 bases spanning the gap. CDR3 sequence: CATHEGAISEKLFF. The CDR3 nucleotides are TGTGCCACCCATGAAGGGGCTATCAGTGAAAAACTGTTTTTT.

On this clone: Different DNA sequences within this sample yield the same CDR3. The V gene is TRBV5-1, the J gene TRBJ1-2, with D possibly matching TRBD1 (5 bases). This CDR3 is built from 14 residues. Germline V CDR1 and CDR2: SGHRS, YFSETQ. V was shortened by 1 base and J by 0 bases, with 7 bases between the two germline ends. As DNA, the CDR3 is TGCGCCAGCAGCTTGACAGGAGCTAACTATGGCTACACCTTC. It is translated as CASSLTGANYGYTF.

This chain connects TRBV6-5 to TRBJ2-7, with D uncertain. There are 16 residues in the CDR3. The V gene's germline CDR1 is MNHEY and CDR2 SVGAGI. V lost 3 bases to trimming and J lost 0 bases, with 15 bases between them. The CDR3 loop reads CASSYWAGADSYEQYF. CDR3 bases: TGTGCCAGCAGTTATTGGGCAGGCGCCGACTCCTACGAGCAGTACTTC.

J is TRBJ2-7 and V is TRBV4-3; 8 bases match TRBD1. CDR1 and CDR2 from the germline V gene are LGHNA and YSLEER. The V gene end was trimmed by 4 bases and the J gene end by 1 base; junction bases not matched to a gene: 3. The CDR3 loop spans 14 amino acids. CDR3 sequence (DNA): TGCGCCAGCAGCCCGGACAGGGAATCCTACGAGCAGTACTTC. This codes for CASSPDRESYEQYF.

The chain carries TRBV6-5 and TRBJ2-3; D uncertain. V lost 1 base and J lost 4, with 9 bases in between. In germline, CDR1 is MNHEY, CDR2 SVGAGI. This CDR3 is built from 14 residues. The CDR3: CASSYFTPPDTQYF. The CDR3 DNA reads as TGTGCCAGCAGTTACTTCACTCCTCCAGATACGCAGTATTTT.

The gene calls are TRBV6-5 and TRBJ1-2, with 7 bases that match TRBD1. Germline V gene lookup returns CDR1 MNHEY and CDR2 SVGAGI. CDR3 length: 10 residues. Germline trimming cut 10 bases from V and 7 bases from J; bases unmatched to any gene: 3. Written as DNA, the CDR3 is TGTGCCACCAACAGGGGTGGCTACACCTTC. As protein: CATNRGGYTF.

The chain joins TRBV2 to TRBJ2-5; the match to TRBD2 covers 8 bases. Per the germline V gene, CDR1 is SNHLY and CDR2 is FYNNEI. The V segment lost 7 bases and the J segment 5 bases; nucleotides outside the gene matches: 18. The CDR3 runs 17 residues. This chain's CDR3 is CASTIVIVGREAETQYF. CDR3 nucleotide sequence: TGTGCCAGCACCATAGTGATCGTAGGGCGGGAGGCCGAGACCCAGTACTTC.

The chain uses TRBV5-1 and TRBJ2-3; 7 bases line up with TRBD2. The CDR3 is made up of 19 amino acids. V was pared by 6 bases and J by 0 bases, with 19 bases of the junction left unmatched. Germline assignment: CDR1 SGHRS and CDR2 YFSETQ. For the CDR3, the DNA is TGCGCCAGCAAAGGATACCGGGACTACCGTGATCCTAGCACAGATACGCAGTATTTT. Residues: CASKGYRDYRDPSTDTQYF.

The CDR3 DNA follows: TGTGCCAGCAGCTTGGTAGCGGGAGCCTCTTTTTCGCAGTTCTTC. Encoded protein: CASSLVAGASFSQFF. The chain combines TRBV5-4 with TRBJ2-1; 9 positions agree with TRBD2. The CDR3 has 15 amino acids. The germline CDR1 and CDR2 sequences are SGHNT and YYREEE (reference sequence). J lost 12 bases, V lost 0 bases, and 10 bases had no gene match.

The V gene is TRBV6-5, the J gene TRBJ2-7; 10 bases fit TRBD1. Unmatched junction bases numbered 3, after V lost 6 bases and J lost 1 base. The CDR3 is made up of 14 amino acids. Germline lookup yields CDR1 MNHEY and CDR2 SVGAGI. This CDR3 reads CASRLGQGSYEQYF. The CDR3 bases are TGTGCCAGCAGGCTGGGACAGGGGTCCTACGAGCAGTACTTC.

This rearrangement joins TRBV7-2 to TRBJ2-3, with D possibly TRBD1 on 7 matching bases. The CDR3 length is 18 residues. Germline loops: CDR1 SGHTA, CDR2 FQGNSA. V lost 0 bases and J lost 2, with 18 bases in between. CDR3 coding DNA: TGTGCCAGCAGCTTAGCGGAGGGGTGGGGACAGTTCACAGATACGCAGTATTTT. Translating gives CASSLAEGWGQFTDTQYF.